This T cell receptor beta chain was recovered during a study of blood T cell repertoires in COVID-19. In the study overall: Researchers got acute and convalescent COVID-19 samples from the United States, Italy and Spain. Sample material is recorded as cDNA or gDNA derived from T cells, B-cell-depleted T cells, or PBMCs.

Study processing details: It was from reference gene primer amplification that nucleated cell counts were estimated. The method was immunoSEQ multiplex PCR; TCRdb's version includes in-frame clones alone and lacks a portion of them. V and J calls plus clone size are reproduced from that table; the DNA served to infer D and trimming. The sample includes over 60,000 clones, 82% of them seen just once. This clone was counted between two and nine times. Germline V gene sequence: CDR1 LGHDT, CDR2 YNNKEL (reference sequence). Trimming pared 4 bases from V and 4 bases from J, leaving 13 bases between. The CDR3 covers 14 residues.

This sequence originates from a human donor in a cohort sampled during active COVID-19. The rearrangement joins TRBV3-1 (or the pseudogene TRBV3-2) to TRBJ1-2, with a possible D match to TRBD1 (6 bases). The sample comprised peripheral blood. CDR3 sequence reads: CASSPNRASYGYTF. The CDR3 DNA follows: TGTGCCAGCAGCCCTAACAGGGCTTCCTATGGCTACACCTTC.